This TCR beta chain was sequenced in a study of vaccination and CD4 T cells after COVID-19 (dated by TCRdb to between 2021 and 2023). Regarding the study in general: Convalescent patients had a positive SARS-CoV-2 result on nasal swab PCR, and of these patients, several had mild disease and one had severe disease. The convalescent cohort comprised six males and four females, including two Hispanic individuals, seven Caucasians, two Asians and one multiracial person. Two doses of either the Pfizer-BioNTech BNT162b2 vaccine (n=8) or the Moderna mRNA-1273 vaccine (n=2) were administered to participants. Post-COVID blood samples were collected from convalescent patients a median of approximately 100 days after diagnosis, with a range of roughly 30 to 161 days. The time from the second vaccine dose to post-vaccine blood sampling had a median of roughly 70 days and ranged from about 14 to 250 days. Culture stimuli were overlapping spike peptide pools from SARS-CoV-2 and from the common cold coronaviruses HCoV-NL63, HCoV-OC43 and HCoV-229E. Control cultures used a CEFX viral epitope pool as positive control, an HIV-1 Nef peptide pool as negative control, or no peptide. The spike-specific CD4+ TCR repertoire was compared before and after mRNA vaccination in about nine COVID-19 convalescent patients and a handful of infection-naive healthy vaccine recipients.

The treatment or condition label for this specimen denotes: roughly 10-day PBMC culture with coronavirus spike peptide pools or control peptides (ViraFEST assay). The ViraFEST assay was used in the study, in which antigen-specific T cells were expanded with peptide pools and expanded clonotypes were subsequently identified by TCR sequencing. The convalescent patients' positive SARS-CoV-2 PCR tests were from March to December 2020, which was before the Alpha, Beta and Delta variants emerged in the United States. Over 1.5 million PBMCs per well were cultured in IMDM with roughly 4.8% human AB serum and about 9.2 IU/ml IL-2, plus 10 ug/ml peptide pools. On days 3 and 7, half of the culture medium was replaced with fresh IL-2-containing medium. After roughly 11 days of culture, CD4+ T cells were isolated by negative selection with the EasySep CD4+ T cell isolation kit. PBMCs were separated from whole blood using Ficoll-Paque Plus gradient centrifugation and then either used fresh or cryopreserved at -140C. Culture conditions were generally each tested in triplicate wells.

Remarks on this clonotype: The target of this receptor is not known. No clone much larger than this one lies a single base away; base qualities are absent.

The paper's findings and limits, for the study overall: In convalescent patients, a median approximately 89% of post-vaccine SARS-CoV-2-reactive clones were detected only after vaccination, suggesting vaccine-specific priming. An increase in the median number of SARS-CoV-2-reactive clonotypes from approximately 20 after infection to 38 after vaccination was observed, but the change was not found to be significant. In convalescent patients, nearly all vaccine-specific clones (304 of 307) were found to be mono-reactive for SARS-CoV-2 spike rather than cross-reactive with common cold coronaviruses. Relatively few convalescent patients were included in the study, and early timepoints after natural infection were not analyzed.

The library was built by means of PCR. DNA from cultured CD4+ T cells was subjected to TCR sequencing with the Oncomine TCR Beta short-read assay at the Johns Hopkins FTIC core. Genomic DNA was extracted from the cultured CD4+ T cells with the QIAamp micro DNA kit. Oncomine TCR Beta libraries made from cultured CD4+ T cells were pooled using unique dual indexes and sequenced on an Illumina iSeq 100. Concerning the study's data processing: Non-productive sequences were filtered out, and CDR3s that did not start with C, did not end with F or W, or were shorter than 7 amino acids were discarded. Antigen-specific clonotypes were identified using the MANAFEST web application through comparison of peptide-stimulated wells with reference and other culture wells. An FDR below 0.05, an odds ratio above 5, and a productive frequency above 0.1% in at least two of three replicate wells were required for clones to be considered positive. A clonotype counted as cross-reactive if it showed significant expansion both in the SARS-CoV-2 spike wells and in at least one common cold coronavirus spike condition. Using R version 3.6.1, CDR3 homology was evaluated through Levenshtein distances (stringdist) along with unrooted phylogenetic trees (ape). Clones were called with MiXCR by TCRdb after fastp trimmed the public reads at Q25, and only in-frame beta chains were retained. Duplicate CDR3 protein sequences are folded into a single record with the most common DNA and genes. In this record, the V and J calls reflect TCRdb's handling and not the investigators' own analysis. This sample is represented by over 10,000 distinct CDR3 sequences; about 51% of them were singletons. Of the sample, roughly a sixth falls within the top ten clones.

CDR1 and CDR2, per the germline V gene, are MNHNS and SASEGT. CDR3 length: 15 amino acids, cysteine to phenylalanine. Kept here is only the CDR3 DNA, which spans 45 bases and is read in frame from base 1. The trim is 7 bases for V and 6 bases for J, with a gap of 16 bases between the germline ends. The clonotype originates from a human donor who had recovered from COVID-19. The sequence is built from TRBV6-1 and TRBJ1-6; confidence is insufficient to name the D gene. The sequencing sample was made of CD4+ T cells from blood, cultured in vitro. The CDR3 protein: CASTKAGGINSPLHF. The bases are TGTGCCAGCACCAAGGCGGGCGGGATTAATTCACCCCTCCACTTT.